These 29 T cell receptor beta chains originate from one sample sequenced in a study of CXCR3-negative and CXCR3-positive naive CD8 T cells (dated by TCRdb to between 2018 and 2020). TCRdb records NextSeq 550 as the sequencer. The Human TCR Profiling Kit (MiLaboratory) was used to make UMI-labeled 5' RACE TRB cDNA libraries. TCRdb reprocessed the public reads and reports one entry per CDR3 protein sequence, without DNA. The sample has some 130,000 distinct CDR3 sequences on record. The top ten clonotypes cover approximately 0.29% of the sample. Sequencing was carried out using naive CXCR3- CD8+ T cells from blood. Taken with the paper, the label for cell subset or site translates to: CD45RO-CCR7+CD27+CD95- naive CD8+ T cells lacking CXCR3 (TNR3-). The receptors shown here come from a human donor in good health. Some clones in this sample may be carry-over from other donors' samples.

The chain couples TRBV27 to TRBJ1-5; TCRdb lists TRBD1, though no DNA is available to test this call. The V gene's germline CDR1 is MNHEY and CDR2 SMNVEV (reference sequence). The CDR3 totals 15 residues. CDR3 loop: CASSTGQGGNQPQHF.

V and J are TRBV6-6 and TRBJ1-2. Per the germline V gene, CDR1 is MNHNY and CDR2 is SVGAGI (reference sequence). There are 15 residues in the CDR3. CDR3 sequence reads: CASSSRDVAFVGYTF.

CDR3 amino acids: CASSQGQLNQPQHF. The chain recombines TRBV4-1 with TRBJ1-5; there is no DNA to check the TCRdb D call of TRBD1. The CDR3 loop spans 14 amino acids. Germline loops: CDR1 MGHRA, CDR2 YSYEKL.

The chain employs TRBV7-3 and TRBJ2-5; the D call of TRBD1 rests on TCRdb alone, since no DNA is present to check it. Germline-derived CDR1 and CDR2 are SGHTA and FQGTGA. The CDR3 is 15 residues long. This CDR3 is CASVIPGEMRETQYF.

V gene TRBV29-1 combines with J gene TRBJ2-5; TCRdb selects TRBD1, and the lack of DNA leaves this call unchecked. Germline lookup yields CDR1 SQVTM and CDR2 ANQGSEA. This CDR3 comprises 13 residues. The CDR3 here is CSLGTAYQETQYF.

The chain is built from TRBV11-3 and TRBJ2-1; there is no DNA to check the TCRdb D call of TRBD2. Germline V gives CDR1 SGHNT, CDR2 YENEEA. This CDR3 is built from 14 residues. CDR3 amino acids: CASSGTSGNNEQFF. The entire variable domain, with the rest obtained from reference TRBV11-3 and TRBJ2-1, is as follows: EAGVVQSPRYKIIEKKQPVAFWCNPISGHNTLYWYLQNLGQGPELLIRYENEEAVDDSQLPKDRFSAERLKGVDSTLKIQPAELGDSAVYLCASSGTSGNNEQFFGPGTRLTVL.

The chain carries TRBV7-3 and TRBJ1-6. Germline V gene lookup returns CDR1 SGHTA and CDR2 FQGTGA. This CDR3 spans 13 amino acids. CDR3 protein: CASSLISGSPLHF.

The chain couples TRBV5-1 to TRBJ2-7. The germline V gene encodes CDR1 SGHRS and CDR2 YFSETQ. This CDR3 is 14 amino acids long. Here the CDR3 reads CASSLEYSTYEQYF.

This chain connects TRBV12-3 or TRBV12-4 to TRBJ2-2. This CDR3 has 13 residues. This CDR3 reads CASSLRLTGELFF.

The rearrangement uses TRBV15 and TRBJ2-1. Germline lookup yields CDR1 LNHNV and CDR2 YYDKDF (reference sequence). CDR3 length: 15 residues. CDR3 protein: CATSNSATPYNEQFF.

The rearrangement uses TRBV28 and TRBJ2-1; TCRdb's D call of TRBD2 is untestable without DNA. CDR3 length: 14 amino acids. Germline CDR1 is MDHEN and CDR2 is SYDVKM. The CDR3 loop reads CASSAGGVRNEQFF.

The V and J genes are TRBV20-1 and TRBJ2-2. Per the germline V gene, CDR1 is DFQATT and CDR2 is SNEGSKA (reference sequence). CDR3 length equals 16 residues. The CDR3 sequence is CSAKKEPRVMVGELFF.

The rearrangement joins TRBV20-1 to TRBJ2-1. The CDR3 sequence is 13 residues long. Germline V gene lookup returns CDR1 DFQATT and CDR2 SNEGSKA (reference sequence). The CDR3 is CSAREGTYNEQFF.

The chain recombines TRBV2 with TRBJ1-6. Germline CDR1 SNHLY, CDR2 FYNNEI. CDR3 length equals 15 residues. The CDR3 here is CASKKSSSYNSPLHF.

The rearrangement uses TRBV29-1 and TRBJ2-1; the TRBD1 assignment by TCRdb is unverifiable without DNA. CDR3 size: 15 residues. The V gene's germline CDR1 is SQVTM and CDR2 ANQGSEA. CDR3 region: CSVELGRGENNEQFF.

The CDR3 sequence is CASSLGGTTNEQFF. The J gene is TRBJ2-1, the V gene TRBV4-3; TCRdb's D gene call, TRBD2, goes unchecked for lack of DNA. The germline V gene encodes CDR1 LGHNA and CDR2 YSLEER. CDR3 size: 14 residues.

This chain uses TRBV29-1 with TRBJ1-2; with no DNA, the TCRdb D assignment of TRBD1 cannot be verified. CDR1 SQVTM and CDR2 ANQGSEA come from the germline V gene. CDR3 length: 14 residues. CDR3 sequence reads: CSVENRGPNYGYTF.

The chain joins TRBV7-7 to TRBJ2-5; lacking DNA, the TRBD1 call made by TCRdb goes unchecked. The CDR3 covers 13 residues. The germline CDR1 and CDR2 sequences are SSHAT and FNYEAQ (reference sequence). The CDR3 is CASSRPGVETQYF.

The CDR3 reads CASSETSGADSYEQYF. The chain has TRBV2 and TRBJ2-7; TCRdb proposes TRBD2, but this gene call is untestable without DNA. Looked up from germline, CDR1 is SNHLY and CDR2 is FYNNEI. The CDR3 runs 16 residues.

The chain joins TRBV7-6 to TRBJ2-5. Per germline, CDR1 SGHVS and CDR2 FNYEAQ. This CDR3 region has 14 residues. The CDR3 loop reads CASSHPRTQETQYF.

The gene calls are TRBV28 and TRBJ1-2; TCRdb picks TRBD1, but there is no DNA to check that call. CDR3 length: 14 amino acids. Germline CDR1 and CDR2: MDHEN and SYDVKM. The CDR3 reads CASSLSDRNYGYTF.

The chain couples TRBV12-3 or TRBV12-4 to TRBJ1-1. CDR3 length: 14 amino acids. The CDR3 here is CASSGEDRNTEAFF.

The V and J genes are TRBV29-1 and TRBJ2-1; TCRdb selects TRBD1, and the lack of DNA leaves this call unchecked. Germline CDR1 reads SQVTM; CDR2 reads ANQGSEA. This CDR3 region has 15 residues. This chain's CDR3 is CSVEGGQGAYNEQFF.

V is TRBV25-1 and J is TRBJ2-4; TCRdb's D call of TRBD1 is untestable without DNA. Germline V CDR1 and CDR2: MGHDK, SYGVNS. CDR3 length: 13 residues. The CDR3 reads CASSEGTENIQYF.

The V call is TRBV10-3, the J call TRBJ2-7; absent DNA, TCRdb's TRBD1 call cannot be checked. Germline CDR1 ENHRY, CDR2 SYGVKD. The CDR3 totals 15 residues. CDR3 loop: CAISEGPGESYEQYF.

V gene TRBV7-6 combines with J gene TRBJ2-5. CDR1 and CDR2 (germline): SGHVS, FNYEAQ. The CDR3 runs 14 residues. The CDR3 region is CASSSLGWGETQYF.

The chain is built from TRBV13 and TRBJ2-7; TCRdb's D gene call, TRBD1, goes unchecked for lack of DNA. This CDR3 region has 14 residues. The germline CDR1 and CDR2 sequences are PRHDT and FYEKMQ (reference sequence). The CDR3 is CASSNIGTAYEQYF.

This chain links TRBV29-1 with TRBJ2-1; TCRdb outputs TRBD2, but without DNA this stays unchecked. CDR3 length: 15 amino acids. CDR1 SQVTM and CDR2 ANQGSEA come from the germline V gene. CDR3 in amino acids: CSVAPTSGRVDEQFF.

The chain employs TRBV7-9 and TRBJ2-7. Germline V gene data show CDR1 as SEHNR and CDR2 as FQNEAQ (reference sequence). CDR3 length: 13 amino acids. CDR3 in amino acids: CASSLEANYEQYF.